Presented here are 25 T cell receptor beta chains from one specimen sequenced in a study of cytomegalovirus exposure and HLA in healthy donors. Assay used: immunoSEQ multiplex PCR; TCRdb lists only in-frame clones, some missing. The repertoire holds around 150,000 clones, with 70% to 85% as singletons. Sequencing input: PBMCs. Every receptor here comes from a man aged 25 to 40 in good health and CMV-seropositive.

The chain links TRBV5-5 to TRBJ2-1; 10 bases line up with TRBD1. The CDR3 runs 15 residues. From germline, CDR1 is SGHKS and CDR2 YYEKEE (reference sequence). Trimming cost V 6 bases and J 6 bases; bases outside gene matches: 9. The CDR3, as DNA: TGTGCCAGCAAACCGGGAGGGACAGGGGTCAATGAGCAGTTCTTC. This sequence encodes CASKPGGTGVNEQFF. The full variable domain, rest sourced from reference TRBV5-5 and TRBJ2-1, is DAGVTQSPTHLIKTRGQQVTLRCSPISGHKSVSWYQQVLGQGPQFIFQYYEKEERGRGNFPDRFSARQFPNYSSELNVNALLLGDSALYLCASKPGGTGVNEQFFGPGTRLTVL.

This clone was seen a single time. This chain uses TRBV6-6 with TRBJ1-5, with TRBD1 as a possible D gene (6 bases). The CDR3 has 16 amino acids. CDR1 is MNHNY and CDR2 is SVGAGI in the germline V gene (reference sequence). Deletions cut 0 bases from V and 6 bases from J, with 15 bases between. The CDR3 spells CASSYSGGAAGQPQHF. CDR3 nucleotides: TGTGCCAGCAGTTACTCGGGGGGGGCGGCAGGTCAGCCCCAGCATTTT.

V gene TRBV19 combines with J gene TRBJ2-7, with TRBD1 matching 9 bases. The CDR3 covers 17 residues. CDR1 and CDR2 (germline): LNHDA, SQIVND (reference sequence). The junction had 12 bases not matched to a gene; V was cut back by 4 bases and J by 2 bases. The CDR3 DNA reads TGTGCCAGTAGTAGTCCCGGGACAGGGATCGGCGCCTACGAGCAGTACTTC. Protein: CASSSPGTGIGAYEQYF.

This clone was picked up many times. The chain's CDR3 is CASSLGWTGAAYEQYF. For the CDR3, the DNA is TGCGCCAGCAGCTTAGGTTGGACAGGGGCTGCCTACGAGCAGTACTTC. The chain uses TRBV5-1 and TRBJ2-7, with TRBD1 matching over 9 bases. Germline V gene data show CDR1 as SGHRS and CDR2 as YFSETQ. The ends lost 2 bases at V and 2 bases at J; junction bases unmatched: 8. The CDR3 totals 16 residues.

This chain joins TRBV19 and TRBJ1-2; D remains unclear. The germline V gene encodes CDR1 LNHDA and CDR2 SQIVND (reference sequence). The CDR3 length is 14 residues. V was clipped by 0 bases and J by 4 bases, with 9 bases between them. The CDR3, as DNA: TGTGCCAGTAGTATAGAGGCAGGAAGCTATGGCTACACCTTC. Protein product: CASSIEAGSYGYTF.

The rearrangement links TRBV29-1 to TRBJ2-1; D ambiguous. The germline CDR1 and CDR2 sequences are SQVTM and ANQGSEA. The ends were cut back, 0 bases at V and 3 bases at J, with 6 bases in the middle. The CDR3 sequence is 13 residues long. The CDR3 loop is CSVEDRLYNEQFF. The CDR3 DNA reads TGCAGCGTTGAAGATCGACTCTACAATGAGCAGTTCTTC.

This clone was observed a few times. The genes are TRBV6-5 and TRBJ1-6, with TRBD1 matching 7 bases. Looked up from germline, CDR1 is MNHEY and CDR2 is SVGAGI. J gave up 0 bases and V 6 bases, and 2 bases lay outside the gene matches. The CDR3 has 15 amino acids. The DNA for the CDR3 is TGTGCCAGCAGGACAGGGAGCTCCTATAATTCACCCCTCCACTTT. It is translated as CASRTGSSYNSPLHF.

This chain connects TRBV5-1 to TRBJ1-1, with D possibly TRBD1 on 5 matching bases. V shed 1 base and J shed 2 bases, with 12 bases lying between them. The CDR3 runs 15 residues. CDR1 and CDR2 from the germline V gene are SGHRS and YFSETQ. The CDR3 loop reads CASSLMGEGNTEAFF. CDR3 DNA sequence: TGCGCCAGCAGCTTGATGGGGGAGGGAAACACTGAAGCTTTCTTT.

The chain has TRBV4-2 and TRBJ2-2; TRBD2 agrees at 8 bases. In germline, CDR1 is LGHNA, CDR2 YNFKEQ. After removal of 4 bases from V and 5 bases from J, the junction contained 12 bases not matched to a gene. The CDR3 spans 17 residues. This CDR3 reads CASSLRYPAGVTGELFF. The CDR3 DNA sequence: TGTGCCAGCAGCCTAAGATATCCAGCGGGAGTTACCGGGGAGCTGTTTTTT.

CDR3 loop: CASSPPGQGAGGELFF. DNA of the CDR3: TGTGCCAGCTCACCACCCGGACAGGGGGCCGGCGGGGAGCTGTTTTTT. The gene calls are TRBV18 and TRBJ2-2; 11 bases agree with TRBD1. The CDR3 length is 16 residues. In germline, CDR1 is KGHSH, CDR2 LQKENI. Losses at the gene ends were 0 bases for V and 7 bases for J; bases not matched to a gene: 4.

This chain connects TRBV7-2 to TRBJ1-5, with D maybe TRBD1 (6 bases). Per the germline V gene, CDR1 is SGHTA and CDR2 is FQGNSA. The ends were cut back, 4 bases at V and 5 bases at J, with 9 bases in the middle. The CDR3 contains 13 residues. CDR3: CASSYWTDQPQHF. CDR3 coding DNA: TGTGCCAGCAGCTACTGGACAGATCAGCCCCAGCATTTT.

The chain carries TRBV4-3 and TRBJ2-7; D not certain. The germline V gene has CDR1 LGHNA and CDR2 YSLEER. The CDR3 runs 15 residues. The V end was cut by 2 bases, the J end by 5 bases, with 16 bases between. The CDR3, as DNA: TGCGCCAGCAGCCAAACCCGACAACTGTTAGACGAGCAGTACTTC. Translating it yields CASSQTRQLLDEQYF.

Note on this clone: The same CDR3 can be traced to other DNA sequences in this sample. In nucleotides, the CDR3 is TGTGCCAGCTCACCACCGGGACTAGCGGTGTACAATGAGCAGTTCTTC. This gives the protein CASSPPGLAVYNEQFF. The rearrangement joins TRBV18 to TRBJ2-1; TRBD2 matches 11 bases. The J segment lost 4 bases and the V segment lost 0 bases, leaving 2 bases of the junction unmatched. Per germline, CDR1 KGHSH and CDR2 LQKENI. The CDR3 length is 16 residues.

In this sample, this clone turned up once. CDR3 bases: TGTGCCAGCAGTAACTCCCAGGGTTTAGACGTCAACACTGAAGCTTTCTTT. It yields the protein CASSNSQGLDVNTEAFF. The V and J genes are TRBV2 and TRBJ1-1; tentative D call: TRBD1 (5 bases). CDR3 length: 17 amino acids. With 5 bases removed from V and 2 bases from J, the gap between germline ends came to 21 bases. Germline V gives CDR1 SNHLY, CDR2 FYNNEI.

The chain employs TRBV27 and TRBJ2-5, with TRBD2 matching over 8 bases. This CDR3 spans 15 amino acids. Germline assignment: CDR1 MNHEY and CDR2 SMNVEV (reference sequence). J lost 5 bases, V lost 5 bases, and 10 bases had no gene match. The CDR3 is CASSLWGAGGETQYF. CDR3 coding DNA: TGTGCCAGCAGTCTCTGGGGTGCGGGAGGCGAGACCCAGTACTTC.

The V call is TRBV27, the J call TRBJ1-2; D is possibly TRBD1 (5 bases). The V and J ends lost 5 bases and 7 bases respectively, with 14 bases between them. The CDR3 is 13 amino acids. The germline gives CDR1 MNHEY, CDR2 SMNVEV (reference sequence). In nucleotides, the CDR3 is TGTGCCAGCAGTCCCGGGGGGTTAGGTGGCTACACCTTC. It specifies CASSPGGLGGYTF.

The chain has TRBV2 and TRBJ2-5, with D possibly TRBD1 on 8 matching bases. Germline-derived CDR1 and CDR2 are SNHLY and FYNNEI. Trimming cost V 8 bases and J 3 bases, with 34 bases left between them. This CDR3 has 20 amino acids. CDR3 protein: CASDGQGGFGAYPIKETQYF. The CDR3 bases are TGTGCCAGCGATGGACAGGGAGGGTTCGGGGCCTACCCCATTAAAGAGACCCAGTACTTC.

The chain recombines TRBV9 with TRBJ1-6, with unresolved D. Germline CDR1 and CDR2: SGDLS and YYNGEE. This CDR3 is 13 amino acids long. V was clipped by 3 bases and J by 8 bases, with 9 bases between them. This chain's CDR3 is CASSAQRDSPLHF. As DNA, the CDR3 is TGTGCCAGCAGCGCCCAGAGGGATTCACCCCTCCACTTT.

This sequence joins TRBV13 and TRBJ1-2; no reliable D call. Trimming stripped 2 bases from V and 4 bases from J, with 11 bases between. The CDR3 covers 14 residues. Germline V CDR1 and CDR2: PRHDT, FYEKMQ (reference sequence). CDR3 DNA: TGTGCCAGCAGCTTAAGGAGCGGAGCCTATGGCTACACCTTC. Its translation: CASSLRSGAYGYTF.

The chain joins TRBV15 to TRBJ2-1, with 7 bases fitting TRBD2. Trimming removed 0 bases from V and 4 bases from J; junction bases left unmatched: 15. CDR3 length equals 19 residues. CDR1 is LNHNV, CDR2 YYDKDF, per germline (reference sequence). The CDR3 sequence is CATSRDRASTSPLYNEQFF. DNA of the CDR3: TGTGCCACCAGCAGAGATCGGGCGTCGACTAGCCCCCTTTACAATGAGCAGTTCTTC.

This clone showed up just once. The gene calls are TRBV5-6 and TRBJ1-3; 7 nucleotides align to TRBD1. This CDR3 is built from 15 residues. Germline V gives CDR1 SGHDT, CDR2 YYEEEE. The V gene end was trimmed by 0 bases and the J gene end by 5 bases; junction bases not matched to a gene: 5. CDR3 DNA sequence: TGTGCCAGCAGCTTGGGACAGGGTAGTAGAAACACCATATATTTT. The encoded protein is CASSLGQGSRNTIYF.

The chain joins TRBV27 to TRBJ2-7; TRBD1 is a possible D gene (6 bases). Trimming shortened V by 4 bases and J by 6 bases, and 19 bases separated the two germline ends. Germline V gives CDR1 MNHEY, CDR2 SMNVEV (reference sequence). This CDR3 contains 15 residues. CDR3: CASSSMGAGKGEQYF. CDR3 DNA: TGTGCCAGCAGTTCAATGGGGGCAGGAAAAGGCGAGCAGTACTTC.

This sequence joins TRBV6-1 and TRBJ1-2; D is undetermined. CDR1 MNHNS and CDR2 SASEGT come from the germline V gene. The CDR3 totals 12 residues. The V end was cut by 4 bases, the J end by 8 bases, with 11 bases between. Here the CDR3 DNA reads TGTGCCAGCAGTGCCGGGCCGGGGGGCTACACCTTC. It encodes CASSAGPGGYTF.

J is TRBJ1-5 and V is TRBV9, with TRBD1 matching over 7 bases. The CDR3 consists of 15 residues. The germline gives CDR1 SGDLS, CDR2 YYNGEE. The J segment lost 4 bases and the V segment lost 0 bases, leaving 4 bases of the junction unmatched. CDR3 coding DNA: TGTGCCAGCAGCGTAGGGGACAGCCCAAATCAGCCCCAGCATTTT. Amino acids: CASSVGDSPNQPQHF. Full variable domain (missing parts from reference TRBV9 and TRBJ1-5): DSGVTQTPKHLITATGQRVTLRCSPRSGDLSVYWYQQSLDQGLQFLIQYYNGEERAKGNILERFSAQQFPDLHSELNLSSLELGDSALYFCASSVGDSPNQPQHFGDGTRLSIL.

The J gene is TRBJ1-1, the V gene TRBV5-1; D gene ambiguous. The CDR3 consists of 17 residues. Trimming stripped 4 bases from V and 0 bases from J, with 19 bases between. Germline CDR1 SGHRS, CDR2 YFSETQ. CDR3 protein: CASSPAGQHSMNTEAFF. Written as DNA, the CDR3 is TGCGCCAGCAGCCCGGCTGGGCAGCACTCCATGAACACTGAAGCTTTCTTT.